The present entry profiles one T cell receptor beta chain with its context. This entry is derived from a study of molecular identifiers for immune sequencing clone quantification. TCRdb itself ran the PCR reads through MiXCR, one entry per CDR3 protein. This table has approximately 550,000 distinct CDR3 sequences, 20% to 25% appearing once. Naive CD8 libraries were made from about 19,000 to 1,100,000 sorted cells, and they used 10%, 30% or 50% RNA. Germline V gene lookup returns CDR1 MNHEY and CDR2 SVGEGT. Trimming removed 6 bases from V and 8 bases from J; junction bases left unmatched: 17. CDR3 length equals 17 residues.

The sequenced sample consisted of naive CD8+ T cells from blood, with Jurkat cell RNA spiked in. Subset denoted: FACS-sorted CD8+CD4-CCR7+CD45RA+ naive T cells. The sequence came from a human donor in good health. Some libraries in this study had Jurkat cell RNA spiked in. J is TRBJ2-1 and V is TRBV6-2 or TRBV6-3; 9 bases line up with TRBD2. This chain's CDR3 is CASSLRVRGRAGDEQFF. The CDR3 nucleotides read TGTGCCAGCAGCCTCCGAGTTCGCGGGAGGGCCGGGGATGAGCAGTTCTTC.